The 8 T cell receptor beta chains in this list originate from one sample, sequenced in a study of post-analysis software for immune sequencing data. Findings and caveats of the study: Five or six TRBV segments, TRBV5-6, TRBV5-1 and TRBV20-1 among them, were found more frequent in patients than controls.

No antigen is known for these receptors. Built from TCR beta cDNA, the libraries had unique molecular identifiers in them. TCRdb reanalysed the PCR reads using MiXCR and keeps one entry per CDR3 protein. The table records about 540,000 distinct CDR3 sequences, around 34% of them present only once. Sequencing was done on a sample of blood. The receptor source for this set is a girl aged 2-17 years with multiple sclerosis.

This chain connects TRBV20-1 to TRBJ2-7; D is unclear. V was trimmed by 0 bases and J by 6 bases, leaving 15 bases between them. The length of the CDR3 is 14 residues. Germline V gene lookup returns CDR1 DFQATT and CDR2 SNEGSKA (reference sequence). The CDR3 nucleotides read TGCAGTGCTAGAGATATCAAAGTGCCCCTCGAGCAGTACTTC. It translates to CSARDIKVPLEQYF.

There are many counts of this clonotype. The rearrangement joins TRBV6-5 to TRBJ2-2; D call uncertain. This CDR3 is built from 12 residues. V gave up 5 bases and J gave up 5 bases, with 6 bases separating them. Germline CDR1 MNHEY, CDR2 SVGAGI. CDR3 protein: CASSPRTGELFF. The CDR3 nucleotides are TGTGCCAGCAGTCCTAGAACCGGGGAGCTGTTTTTT.

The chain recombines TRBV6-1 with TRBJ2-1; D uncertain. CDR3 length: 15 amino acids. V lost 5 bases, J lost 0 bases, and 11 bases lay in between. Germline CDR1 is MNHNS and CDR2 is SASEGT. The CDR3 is CASSRITSSYNEQFF. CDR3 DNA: TGTGCCAGCAGTAGGATCACGAGCTCCTACAATGAGCAGTTCTTC.

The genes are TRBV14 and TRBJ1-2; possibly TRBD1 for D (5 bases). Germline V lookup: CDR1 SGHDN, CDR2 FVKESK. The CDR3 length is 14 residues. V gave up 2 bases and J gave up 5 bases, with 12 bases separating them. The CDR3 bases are TGTGCCAGCAGCCAAATCGACAGCCGTTATGGCTACACCTTC. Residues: CASSQIDSRYGYTF.

In nucleotides, the CDR3 is TGTGCCAGCAGTTTAACCCAGGGAGGGAGGGGTAGCAATCAGCCCCAGCATTTT. Its translation is CASSLTQGGRGSNQPQHF. The V call is TRBV28, the J call TRBJ1-5; D may be TRBD1 (5 bases). The V gene's germline CDR1 is MDHEN and CDR2 SYDVKM. V lost 2 bases to trimming and J lost 0 bases, with 17 bases between them. CDR3 size: 18 residues.

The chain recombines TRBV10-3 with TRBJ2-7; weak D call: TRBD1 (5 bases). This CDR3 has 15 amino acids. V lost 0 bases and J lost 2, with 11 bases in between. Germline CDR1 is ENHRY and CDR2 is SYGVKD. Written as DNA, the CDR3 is TGTGCCATCAGTGAGTCGACAGAATCACCCTACGAGCAGTACTTC. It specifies CAISESTESPYEQYF.

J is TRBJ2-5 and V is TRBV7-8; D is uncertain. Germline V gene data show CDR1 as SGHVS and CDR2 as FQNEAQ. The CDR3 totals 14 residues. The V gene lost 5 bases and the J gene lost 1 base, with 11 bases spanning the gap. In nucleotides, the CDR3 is TGTGCCAGCAGCCTCCTCCCAGCCCAAGAGACCCAGTACTTC. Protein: CASSLLPAQETQYF.

CDR3 amino acids: CASSYWRGDGYTF. The CDR3 coding sequence is TGTGCCAGCAGTTACTGGAGAGGGGATGGCTACACCTTC. The V call is TRBV6-6, the J call TRBJ1-2, with a weak D call TRBD1 (5 bases). There are 13 residues in the CDR3. V was trimmed by 1 base and J by 6 bases, leaving 9 bases between them. In germline, CDR1 is MNHNY, CDR2 SVGAGI (reference sequence).